Listed below are T cell receptor beta chains from one sample, sequenced in a study of Ad26.COV2.S vaccination and SARS-CoV-2 variants. TCRdb's table, derived via immunoSEQ multiplex PCR, lists solely in-frame clones and lacks some. The sample shows roughly 300,000 clones, around 88% of them seen only once. The input for sequencing was peripheral blood, taken in a trial of Ad26.COV2.S vaccine versus placebo. All receptors derive from a person between 18 and 65 years old who received the Ad26.COV2.S COVID-19 vaccine or a placebo. Each CDR3 is given with its conserved first and last residue. The D gene is left open where the match is weak. For some rows the clone size is stated as once, few or many, or as a class when expanded; others skip it.

CDR3,DNA,J,V,D,size
CASSFSGSSYTGELFF,TGTGCCAGCAGTTTTAGCGGGAGCTCTTACACCGGGGAGCTGTTTTTT,TRBJ2-2,TRBV28,TRBD2,once
CASSLATGTTGEQYF,TGCGCCAGCAGCTTGGCTACGGGGACAACCGGGGAGCAGTACTTC,TRBJ2-7,TRBV5-1,.,.
CASSDALAGGYNEQFF,TGCGCCAGCAGTGACGCGTTGGCGGGAGGGTACAATGAGCAGTTCTTC,TRBJ2-1,TRBV10-2,TRBD2,.
CASSLGSPLHF,TGTGCCAGCAGCTTAGGTTCACCCCTCCACTTT,TRBJ1-6,TRBV7-8,.,few
CASSVEVNGWDIQYF,TGTGCCAGCAGCGTAGAGGTGAACGGATGGGACATTCAGTACTTC,TRBJ2-4,TRBV9,.,.
CASIGKGYSEAFF,TGTGCCAGTATCGGTAAGGGTTACAGTGAAGCTTTCTTT,TRBJ1-1,TRBV19,.,.
CASSLGYEQFF,TGCGCCAGCAGCCTGGGCTATGAGCAGTTCTTC,TRBJ2-1,TRBV4-3,.,.
CASRPGQGGGNTIYF,TGTGCCAGTCGCCCGGGGCAGGGTGGCGGAAACACCATATATTTT,TRBJ1-3,TRBV19,.,many
CASSLEWGDTQYF,TGTGCCAGCAGCTTGGAGTGGGGAGATACGCAGTATTTT,TRBJ2-3,TRBV5-5,.,.
CAISESPEDYTF,TGTGCCATCAGTGAGTCTCCGGAGGACTACACCTTC,TRBJ1-2,TRBV10-3,.,.
CASSRKTGGNYFQPQHF,TGTGCCAGCAGCCGAAAGACAGGGGGCAATTACTTTCAGCCCCAGCATTTT,TRBJ1-5,TRBV5-6,TRBD1,.
CASSPPPGQGSETQYF,TGTGCCAGCAGCCCCCCGCCGGGACAGGGGAGTGAGACCCAGTACTTC,TRBJ2-5,TRBV11-1,TRBD1,.
CASSDEGRGYTF,TGTGCCAGCAGTGATGAAGGGCGTGGCTACACCTTC,TRBJ1-2,TRBV2,.,.
CASSREGYTGTYEQYF,TGTGCCAGCAGTAGGGAGGGGTACACCGGGACCTACGAGCAGTACTTC,TRBJ2-7,TRBV6-6,TRBD2,.
CASMGGASNYGYTF,TGTGCCAGCATGGGGGGAGCTTCTAACTATGGCTACACCTTC,TRBJ1-2,TRBV2,.,once
CASGLWEGETQYF,TGTGCTAGTGGTTTGTGGGAAGGCGAGACCCAGTACTTC,TRBJ2-5,TRBV12-5,.,.
CASSSGTSNNEQFF,TGTGCCAGCAGTTCCGGGACATCTAACAATGAGCAGTTCTTC,TRBJ2-1,TRBV28,.,.
CASSLGALGQDYGYTF,TGTGCCAGCAGCTTAGGAGCTCTCGGACAGGACTATGGCTACACCTTC,TRBJ1-2,TRBV7-2,TRBD1,.
CASSQVAGTRPNTEAFF,TGCGCCAGCAGCCAAGTGGCCGGGACACGTCCGAACACTGAAGCTTTCTTT,TRBJ1-1,TRBV4-3,.,.
CASSLYGKETQYF,TGTGCCAGCAGCTTGTACGGGAAAGAGACCCAGTACTTC,TRBJ2-5,TRBV5-6,.,.
CASSPTGTGRTGELFF,TGTGCCAGCAGCCCCACCGGGACAGGGCGGACCGGGGAGCTGTTTTTT,TRBJ2-2,TRBV7-9,TRBD1,.
CASSLIQGVYEQYF,TGTGCCAGCAGCTTGATACAAGGGGTCTACGAGCAGTACTTC,TRBJ2-7,TRBV7-2,.,.
CASSLGQGIMYGYTF,TGTGCCAGCAGCTTGGGACAGGGGATTATGTATGGCTACACCTTC,TRBJ1-2,TRBV5-8,TRBD1,once